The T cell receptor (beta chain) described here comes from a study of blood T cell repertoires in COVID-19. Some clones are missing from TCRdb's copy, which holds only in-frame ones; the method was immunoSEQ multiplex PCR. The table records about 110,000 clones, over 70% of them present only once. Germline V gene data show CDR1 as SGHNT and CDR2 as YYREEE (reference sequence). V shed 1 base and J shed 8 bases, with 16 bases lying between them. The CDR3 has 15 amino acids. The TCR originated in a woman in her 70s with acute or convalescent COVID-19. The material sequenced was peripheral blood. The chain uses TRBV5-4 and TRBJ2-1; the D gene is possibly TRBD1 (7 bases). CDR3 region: CASSLLRGGGDEQFF. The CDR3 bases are TGTGCCAGCAGCTTGTTGAGAGGGGGCGGGGATGAGCAGTTCTTC.